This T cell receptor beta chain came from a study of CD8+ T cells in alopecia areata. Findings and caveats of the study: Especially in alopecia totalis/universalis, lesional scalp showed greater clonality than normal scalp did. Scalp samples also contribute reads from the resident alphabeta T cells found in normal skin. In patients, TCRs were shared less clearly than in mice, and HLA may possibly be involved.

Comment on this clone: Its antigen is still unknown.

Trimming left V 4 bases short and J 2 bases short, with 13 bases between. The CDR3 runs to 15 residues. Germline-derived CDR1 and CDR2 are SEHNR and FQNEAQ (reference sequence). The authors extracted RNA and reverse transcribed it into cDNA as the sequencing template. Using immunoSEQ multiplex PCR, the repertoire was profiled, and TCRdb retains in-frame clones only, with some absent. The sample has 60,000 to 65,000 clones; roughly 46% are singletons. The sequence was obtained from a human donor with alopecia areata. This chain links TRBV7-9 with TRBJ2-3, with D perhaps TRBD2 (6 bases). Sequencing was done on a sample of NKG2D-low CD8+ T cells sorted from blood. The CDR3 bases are TGTGCCAGCAGCTCCGTCGGCGGGGCCACAGATACGCAGTATTTT. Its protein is CASSSVGGATDTQYF.